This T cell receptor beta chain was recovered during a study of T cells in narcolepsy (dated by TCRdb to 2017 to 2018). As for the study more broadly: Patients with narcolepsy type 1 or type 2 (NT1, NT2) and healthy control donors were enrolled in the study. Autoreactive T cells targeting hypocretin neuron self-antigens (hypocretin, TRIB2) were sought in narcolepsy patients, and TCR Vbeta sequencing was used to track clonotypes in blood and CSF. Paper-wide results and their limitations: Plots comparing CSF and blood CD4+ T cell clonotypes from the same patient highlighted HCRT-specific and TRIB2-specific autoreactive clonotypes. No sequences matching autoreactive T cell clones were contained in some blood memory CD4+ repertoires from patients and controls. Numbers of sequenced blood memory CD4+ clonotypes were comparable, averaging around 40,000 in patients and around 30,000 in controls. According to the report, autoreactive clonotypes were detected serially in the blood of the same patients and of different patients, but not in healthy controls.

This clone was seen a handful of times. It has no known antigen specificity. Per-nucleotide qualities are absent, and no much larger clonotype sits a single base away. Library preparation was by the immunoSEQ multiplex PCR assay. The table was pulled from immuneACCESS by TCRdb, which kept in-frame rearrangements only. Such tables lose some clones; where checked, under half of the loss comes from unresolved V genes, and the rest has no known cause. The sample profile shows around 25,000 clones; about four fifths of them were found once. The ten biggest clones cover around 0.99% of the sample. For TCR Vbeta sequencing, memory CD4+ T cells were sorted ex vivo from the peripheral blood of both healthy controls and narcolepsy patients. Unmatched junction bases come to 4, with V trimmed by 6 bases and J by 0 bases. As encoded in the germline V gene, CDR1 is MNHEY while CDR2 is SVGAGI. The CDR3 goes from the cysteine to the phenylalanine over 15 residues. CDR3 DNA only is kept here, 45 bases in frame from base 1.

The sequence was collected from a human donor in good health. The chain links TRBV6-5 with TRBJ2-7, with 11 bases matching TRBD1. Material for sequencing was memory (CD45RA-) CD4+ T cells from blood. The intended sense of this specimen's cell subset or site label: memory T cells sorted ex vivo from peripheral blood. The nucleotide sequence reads TGTGCCAGCAGCCGCGGGACAGGGGGCTCCTACGAGCAGTACTTC. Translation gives CASSRGTGGSYEQYF.